This T cell receptor beta chain stems from a study of blood T cell repertoires in COVID-19. Sequenced by immunoSEQ multiplex PCR; TCRdb stores in-frame clones only, minus some. Seen here are about 480,000 clones, approximately 89% observed once, and the top ten hold 0.7% to 1%. CDR3 length equals 14 residues. Germline V CDR1 and CDR2: SGHAT, FQDESV (reference sequence). V was clipped by 5 bases and J by 8 bases; unmatched bases: 11. This chain links TRBV11-1 with TRBJ1-1; TRBD1 aligns across 7 bases. Sequencing used peripheral blood. This sequence was found in a man between 18 and 35 years old with COVID-19, enrolled during active disease. CDR3 loop: CASSLEGTAYEAFF. CDR3 sequence (DNA): TGTGCCAGCAGCCTGGAAGGGACAGCTTACGAAGCTTTCTTT.